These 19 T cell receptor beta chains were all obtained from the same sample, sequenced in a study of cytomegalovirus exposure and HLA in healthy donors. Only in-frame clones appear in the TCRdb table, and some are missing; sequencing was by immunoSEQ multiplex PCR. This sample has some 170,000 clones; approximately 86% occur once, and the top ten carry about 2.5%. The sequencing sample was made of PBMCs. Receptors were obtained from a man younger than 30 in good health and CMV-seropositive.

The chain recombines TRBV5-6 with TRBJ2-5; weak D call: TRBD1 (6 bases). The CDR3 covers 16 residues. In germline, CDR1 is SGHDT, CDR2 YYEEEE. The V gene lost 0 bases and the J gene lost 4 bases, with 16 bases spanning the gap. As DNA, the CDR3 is TGTGCCAGCAGCTTGGACGGGACCCGAGGGGGAGAGACCCAGTACTTC. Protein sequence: CASSLDGTRGGETQYF.

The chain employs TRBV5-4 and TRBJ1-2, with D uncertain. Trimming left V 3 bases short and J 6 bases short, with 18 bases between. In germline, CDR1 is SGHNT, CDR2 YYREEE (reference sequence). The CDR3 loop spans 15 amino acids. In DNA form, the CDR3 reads TGTGCCAGCAGCTACCCTACGGGGAAAGAGGATGGCTACACCTTC. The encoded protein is CASSYPTGKEDGYTF.

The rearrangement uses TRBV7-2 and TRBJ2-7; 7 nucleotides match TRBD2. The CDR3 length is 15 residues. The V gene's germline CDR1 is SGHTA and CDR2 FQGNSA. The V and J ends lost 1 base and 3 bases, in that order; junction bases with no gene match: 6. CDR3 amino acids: CASSLGGLAVYEQYF. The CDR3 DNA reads TGTGCCAGCAGCTTAGGAGGTCTAGCGGTCTACGAGCAGTACTTC.

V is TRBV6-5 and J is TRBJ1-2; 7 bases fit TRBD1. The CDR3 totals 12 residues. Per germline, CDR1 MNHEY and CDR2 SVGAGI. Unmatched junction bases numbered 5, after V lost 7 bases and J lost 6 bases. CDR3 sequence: CASTPGTDGYTF. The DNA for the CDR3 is TGTGCCAGCACCCCTGGGACAGATGGCTACACCTTC.

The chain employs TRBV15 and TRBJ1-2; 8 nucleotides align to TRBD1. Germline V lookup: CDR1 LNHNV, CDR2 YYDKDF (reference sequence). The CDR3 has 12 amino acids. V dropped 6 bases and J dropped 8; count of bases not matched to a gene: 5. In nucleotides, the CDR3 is TGTGCCACCAGGGACAGGGTCTTCGGCTACACCTTC. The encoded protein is CATRDRVFGYTF.

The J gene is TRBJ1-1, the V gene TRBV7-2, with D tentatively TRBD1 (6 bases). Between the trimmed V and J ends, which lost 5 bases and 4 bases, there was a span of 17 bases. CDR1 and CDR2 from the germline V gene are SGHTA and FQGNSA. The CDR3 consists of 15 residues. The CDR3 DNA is TGTGCCAGCAGCCCCCATCGGGGGGCGCGCACTGAAGCTTTCTTT. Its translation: CASSPHRGARTEAFF.

The CDR3 DNA reads TGCGCCAGCACGGACAGGGGCTCCTACGAGCAGTACTTC. Translated, it gives CASTDRGSYEQYF. The chain has TRBV5-1 and TRBJ2-7, with 9 bases fitting TRBD1. There are 13 residues in the CDR3. Trimming cost V 6 bases and J 0 bases; bases outside gene matches: 1. Germline V gene data show CDR1 as SGHRS and CDR2 as YFSETQ.

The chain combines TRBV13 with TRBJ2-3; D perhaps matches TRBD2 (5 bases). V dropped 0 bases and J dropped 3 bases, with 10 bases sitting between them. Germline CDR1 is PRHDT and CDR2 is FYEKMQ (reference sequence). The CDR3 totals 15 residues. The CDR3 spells CASSLGAGLTDTQYF. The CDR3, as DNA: TGTGCCAGCAGCTTAGGGGCGGGCCTGACAGATACGCAGTATTTT.

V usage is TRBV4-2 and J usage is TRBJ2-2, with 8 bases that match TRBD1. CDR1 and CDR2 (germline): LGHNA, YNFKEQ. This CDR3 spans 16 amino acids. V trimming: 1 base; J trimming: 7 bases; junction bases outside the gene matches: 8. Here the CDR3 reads CASSQAGGLEFGELFF. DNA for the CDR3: TGTGCCAGCAGCCAAGCAGGGGGCTTAGAGTTCGGGGAGCTGTTTTTT.

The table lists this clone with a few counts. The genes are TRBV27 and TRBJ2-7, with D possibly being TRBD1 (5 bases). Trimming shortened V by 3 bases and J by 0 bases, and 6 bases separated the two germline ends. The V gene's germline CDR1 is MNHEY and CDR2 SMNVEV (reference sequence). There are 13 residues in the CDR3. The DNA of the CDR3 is TGTGCCAGCAGTTTGACAGTCTCCTACGAGCAGTACTTC. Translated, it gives CASSLTVSYEQYF.

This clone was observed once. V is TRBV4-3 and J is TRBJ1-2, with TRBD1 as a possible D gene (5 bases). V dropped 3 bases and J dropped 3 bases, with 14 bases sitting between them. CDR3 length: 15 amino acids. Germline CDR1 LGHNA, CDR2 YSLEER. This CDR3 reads CASSQGPNYDYGYTF. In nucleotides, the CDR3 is TGCGCCAGCAGCCAGGGGCCGAACTACGACTATGGCTACACCTTC.

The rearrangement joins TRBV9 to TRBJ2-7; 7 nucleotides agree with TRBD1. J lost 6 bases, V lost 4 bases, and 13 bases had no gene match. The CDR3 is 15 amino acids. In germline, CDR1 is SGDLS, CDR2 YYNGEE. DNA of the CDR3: TGTGCCAGCAGCTCATCCGGGACAGTTAAGACCGAGCAGTACTTC. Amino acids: CASSSSGTVKTEQYF.

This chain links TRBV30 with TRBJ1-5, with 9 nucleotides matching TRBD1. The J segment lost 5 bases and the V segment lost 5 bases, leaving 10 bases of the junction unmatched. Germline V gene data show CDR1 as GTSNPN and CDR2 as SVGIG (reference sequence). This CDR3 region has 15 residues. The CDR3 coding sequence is TGTGCCTGGTCCCCCGGGACAGGGACTTATCAGCCCCAGCATTTT. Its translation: CAWSPGTGTYQPQHF.

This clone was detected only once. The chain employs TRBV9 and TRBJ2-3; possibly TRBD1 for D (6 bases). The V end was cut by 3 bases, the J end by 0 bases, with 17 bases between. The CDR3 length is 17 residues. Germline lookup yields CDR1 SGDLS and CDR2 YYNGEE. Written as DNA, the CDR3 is TGTGCCAGCAGCGCCAACATACAGGGAACTAGCACAGATACGCAGTATTTT. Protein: CASSANIQGTSTDTQYF.

The CDR3 coding sequence is TGCGCCAGCAGCTACACAGGGAGTCTACGGGGAGATACGCAGTATTTT. Encoded protein: CASSYTGSLRGDTQYF. The V call is TRBV5-1, the J call TRBJ2-3; D may be TRBD1 (6 bases). The germline V gene has CDR1 SGHRS and CDR2 YFSETQ. Trimming stripped 3 bases from V and 5 bases from J, with 19 bases between. The CDR3 spans 16 residues.

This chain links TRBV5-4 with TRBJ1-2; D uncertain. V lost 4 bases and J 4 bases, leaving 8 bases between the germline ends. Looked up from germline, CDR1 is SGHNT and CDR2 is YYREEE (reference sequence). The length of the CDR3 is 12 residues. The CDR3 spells CASSPGSYGYTF. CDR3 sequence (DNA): TGTGCCAGCAGCCCAGGTTCCTATGGCTACACCTTC.

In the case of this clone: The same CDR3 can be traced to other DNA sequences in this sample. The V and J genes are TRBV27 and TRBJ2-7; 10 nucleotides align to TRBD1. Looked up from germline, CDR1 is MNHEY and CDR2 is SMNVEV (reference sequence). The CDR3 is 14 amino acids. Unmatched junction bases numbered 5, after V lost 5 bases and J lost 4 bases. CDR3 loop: CASSLGQGSYEQYF. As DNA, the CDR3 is TGTGCCAGCAGTCTGGGACAGGGGTCTTACGAGCAGTACTTC.

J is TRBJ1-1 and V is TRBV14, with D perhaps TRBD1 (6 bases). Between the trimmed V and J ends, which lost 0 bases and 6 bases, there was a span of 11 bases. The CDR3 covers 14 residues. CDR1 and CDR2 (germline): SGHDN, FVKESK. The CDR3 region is CASSQDTGGPEAFF. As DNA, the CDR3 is TGTGCCAGCAGCCAAGATACCGGGGGGCCTGAAGCTTTCTTT.

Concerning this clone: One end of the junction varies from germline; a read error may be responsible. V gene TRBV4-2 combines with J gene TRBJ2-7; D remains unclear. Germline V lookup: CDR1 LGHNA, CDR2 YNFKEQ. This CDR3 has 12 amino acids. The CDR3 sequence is CASSQDSPLLNF. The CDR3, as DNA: TGTGCCAGCAGCCAAGACAGTCCTCTCTTGAACTTC.